These T cell receptor beta chains were read from a single sample in a study of CD8 T cells in ankylosing spondylitis. TCRdb re-analysed the 5' RACE reads in MiXCR, keeping a single row per CDR3 protein. The top ten clones hold around 11% of a sample with some 130,000 distinct CDR3 sequences, 7% to 8% of them seen once. The sample was blood, either unsorted or a sorted T cell fraction (not recorded which). The origin of the receptors is a female donor with ankylosing spondylitis or in good health (not recorded which). CDR3s include the opening cysteine and the closing phenylalanine or tryptophan. Fields, in order: V gene, clone size, D gene, J gene, CDR3 protein, CDR3 DNA. D genes are given only for firm matches. The size of a clone is reported for some rows only, either as once, few or many, or as a class for expanded clones.

v_gene: TRBV14; abundance: few; d_gene: NA; j_gene: TRBJ2-1; CDR3aa: CASSQDLRDRKVLSYNEQFF; CDR3nt: TGTGCCAGCAGCCAAGATCTACGCGACAGAAAAGTTCTCTCCTACAATGAGCAGTTCTTC
v_gene: TRBV28; abundance: NA; d_gene: NA; j_gene: TRBJ2-7; CDR3aa: CANRQRGSYEQYF; CDR3nt: TGTGCCAACAGACAGAGGGGCTCCTACGAGCAGTACTTC
v_gene: TRBV7-9; abundance: many; d_gene: NA; j_gene: TRBJ1-1; CDR3aa: CASSLTRPVSEAFF; CDR3nt: TGTGCCAGCAGCTTAACCCGACCGGTTTCTGAAGCTTTCTTT
v_gene: TRBV27; abundance: many; d_gene: NA; j_gene: TRBJ2-5; CDR3aa: CASSYREWETQYF; CDR3nt: TGTGCCAGCAGTTACCGAGAATGGGAGACCCAGTACTTC
v_gene: TRBV28; abundance: many; d_gene: TRBD1; j_gene: TRBJ2-5; CDR3aa: CATYRDRETQYF; CDR3nt: TGTGCCACGTACCGGGACAGGGAGACCCAGTACTTC
v_gene: TRBV27; abundance: many; d_gene: NA; j_gene: TRBJ1-5; CDR3aa: CASSSPPSDNQPQHF; CDR3nt: TGTGCCAGCAGTTCCCCCCCTAGTGACAATCAGCCCCAGCATTTT
v_gene: TRBV12-3/TRBV12-4; abundance: NA; d_gene: NA; j_gene: TRBJ1-4; CDR3aa: CASGDGPTNEKLFF; CDR3nt: TGTGCCAGCGGGGACGGTCCAACTAATGAAAAACTGTTTTTT
v_gene: TRBV10-3; abundance: many; d_gene: TRBD1; j_gene: TRBJ1-1; CDR3aa: CAISDRGTGDLEAFF; CDR3nt: TGTGCCATCAGTGACCGAGGGACAGGGGATCTAGAAGCTTTCTTT
v_gene: TRBV28; abundance: NA; d_gene: NA; j_gene: TRBJ2-7; CDR3aa: CASSLGRQGRYEQYF; CDR3nt: TGTGCCAGCAGTTTGGGTCGTCAGGGGAGGTACGAGCAGTACTTC
v_gene: TRBV7-2; abundance: many; d_gene: TRBD2; j_gene: TRBJ2-2; CDR3aa: CASSLSSSGGRGGELFF; CDR3nt: TGTGCCAGCAGCTTATCTTCCAGCGGGGGTCGGGGCGGGGAGCTGTTTTTT
v_gene: TRBV30; abundance: many; d_gene: NA; j_gene: TRBJ2-7; CDR3aa: CALGGSYEQYF; CDR3nt: TGTGCCTTAGGGGGGAGCTACGAGCAGTACTTC
v_gene: TRBV7-2; abundance: many; d_gene: NA; j_gene: TRBJ2-7; CDR3aa: CASSRIGYEQYF; CDR3nt: TGTGCCAGCAGCCGTATTGGGTACGAGCAGTACTTC
v_gene: TRBV5-6; abundance: many; d_gene: TRBD1; j_gene: TRBJ1-1; CDR3aa: CASRPGTGQFEAFF; CDR3nt: TGTGCCAGCAGACCAGGGACAGGGCAGTTTGAAGCTTTCTTT
v_gene: TRBV7-3; abundance: many; d_gene: NA; j_gene: TRBJ2-7; CDR3aa: CASSLSGGYTEQYF; CDR3nt: TGTGCCAGCAGCTTAAGCGGGGGCTATACCGAGCAGTACTTC
v_gene: TRBV2; abundance: many; d_gene: TRBD1; j_gene: TRBJ1-6; CDR3aa: CASRDREFDSPLHF; CDR3nt: TGTGCCAGCAGGGACAGGGAGTTTGATTCACCCCTCCACTTT
v_gene: TRBV20-1; abundance: NA; d_gene: NA; j_gene: TRBJ1-1; CDR3aa: CSASPIQEMNTEAFF; CDR3nt: TGCAGTGCTAGTCCGATACAGGAGATGAACACTGAAGCTTTCTTT
v_gene: TRBV6-5; abundance: many; d_gene: TRBD1; j_gene: TRBJ2-5; CDR3aa: CASSYSSGTGTLKTQYF; CDR3nt: TGTGCCAGCAGTTACTCCTCCGGGACAGGGACTTTGAAGACCCAGTACTTC
v_gene: TRBV5-1; abundance: many; d_gene: NA; j_gene: TRBJ1-1; CDR3aa: CASSPVLNTEAFF; CDR3nt: TGCGCCAGCAGCCCCGTGCTGAACACTGAAGCTTTCTTT
v_gene: TRBV20-1; abundance: many; d_gene: NA; j_gene: TRBJ1-6; CDR3aa: CSARPWDGNNSPLHF; CDR3nt: TGCAGTGCTAGACCCTGGGACGGTAATAATTCACCCCTCCACTTT
v_gene: TRBV6-1; abundance: many; d_gene: TRBD1; j_gene: TRBJ1-1; CDR3aa: CATRTGVVSEAFF; CDR3nt: TGTGCCACCCGGACAGGGGTGGTCTCTGAAGCTTTCTTT
v_gene: TRBV9; abundance: many; d_gene: NA; j_gene: TRBJ2-2; CDR3aa: CASCVVGNTGELFF; CDR3nt: TGTGCCAGCTGCGTAGTCGGGAACACCGGGGAGCTGTTTTTT
v_gene: TRBV5-6; abundance: many; d_gene: TRBD1; j_gene: TRBJ1-1; CDR3aa: CASSWQGAGAFF; CDR3nt: TGTGCCAGCAGCTGGCAGGGGGCCGGGGCTTTCTTT
v_gene: TRBV4-1; abundance: many; d_gene: NA; j_gene: TRBJ1-6; CDR3aa: CASSPGARARSYNSPLHF; CDR3nt: TGCGCCAGCAGCCCGGGGGCCAGGGCGCGCTCCTATAATTCACCCCTCCACTTT
v_gene: TRBV20-1; abundance: many; d_gene: NA; j_gene: TRBJ2-1; CDR3aa: CSASGRMGHNEQFF; CDR3nt: TGCAGTGCGAGCGGTAGGATGGGGCACAATGAGCAGTTCTTC
v_gene: TRBV30; abundance: few; d_gene: NA; j_gene: TRBJ1-5; CDR3aa: CAWSVLRTDNQPQHF; CDR3nt: TGTGCCTGGAGTGTACTGCGGACAGATAATCAGCCCCAGCATTTT
v_gene: TRBV4-2; abundance: many; d_gene: NA; j_gene: TRBJ1-4; CDR3aa: CASSQTVNEKLFF; CDR3nt: TGTGCCAGCAGCCAAACAGTAAATGAAAAACTGTTTTTT
v_gene: TRBV7-8; abundance: NA; d_gene: TRBD1; j_gene: TRBJ1-2; CDR3aa: CASSLVDRGNYGYTF; CDR3nt: TGTGCCAGCAGCTTAGTCGACAGGGGAAACTATGGCTACACCTTC